This T cell receptor (beta chain) appears in the sequencing data of a study of beta chain features in type 1 diabetes. About this clone: The antigen is unknown.

Reverse transcription of all isolated RNA meant that expressed TCRB transcripts were sequenced. Clones were sequenced by immunoSEQ multiplex PCR, and TCRdb holds only the in-frame ones, with some missing. The sample includes 500,000 to 650,000 clones, roughly 12% of them seen just once. Germline V CDR1 and CDR2: SGDLS, YYNGEE. The CDR3 is 15 residues long. Trimming shortened V by 4 bases and J by 6 bases, and 18 bases separated the two germline ends. Each of the CD4+ naive, central memory, regulatory and stem cell-like memory populations was sorted via CD45RO/CCR7/CD25/CD127/CD95/CD27. Study-level findings and limits: There were fewer insertions and more deletions at the VDJ junctions of type 1 diabetes patients. Among all four CD4+ subsets, Type 1 diabetes patients had TCRB CDR3s that were moderately but significantly shorter.

The receptor was isolated from a man aged 30 to 39 with type 1 diabetes. This sequence joins TRBV9 and TRBJ2-3; perhaps D is TRBD1 or TRBD2 (6 bases each). Sequenced sample: naive CD4+ T cells from blood. As DNA, the CDR3 is TGTGCCAGCAGCAAAGAGGGGGGCCCCCCGGATACGCAGTATTTT. It codes for CASSKEGGPPDTQYF. Full variable domain (rest looked up from reference TRBV9 and TRBJ2-3): DSGVTQTPKHLITATGQRVTLRCSPRSGDLSVYWYQQSLDQGLQFLIQYYNGEERAKGNILERFSAQQFPDLHSELNLSSLELGDSALYFCASSKEGGPPDTQYFGPGTRLTVL.